These 2 T cell receptor beta chains originate from one sample sequenced in a study of blood T cell repertoires in COVID-19. Data came from immunoSEQ multiplex PCR; TCRdb stores just in-frame clones and leaves some out. The sample includes under 200,000 clones, roughly 86% of them seen just once. Sequencing was carried out using peripheral blood. The source of these receptors is a man in his 60s with COVID-19, enrolled during active disease.

The chain uses TRBV6-5 and TRBJ2-5; D possibly corresponds to TRBD1 (6 bases). The CDR3 length is 12 residues. In germline, CDR1 is MNHEY, CDR2 SVGAGI. V was clipped by 11 bases and J by 7 bases, with 17 bases between them. The CDR3 bases are TGTGCCGGGGACATAAACTCGGGGACCCAGTACTTC. Residues: CAGDINSGTQYF.

The rearrangement joins TRBV10-3 to TRBJ2-3; weak D call: TRBD1 (5 bases). Looked up from germline, CDR1 is ENHRY and CDR2 is SYGVKD. The CDR3 is 11 residues long. The V end was cut by 11 bases, the J end by 5 bases, with 11 bases between. The CDR3 reads CALGALDTQYF. The CDR3, as DNA: TGTGCCTTAGGGGCCTTAGATACGCAGTATTTT.